Each of the 10 T cell receptor beta chains below was sequenced from the same sample in a study of blood T cell repertoires in COVID-19. The method was immunoSEQ multiplex PCR; TCRdb's version includes in-frame clones alone and lacks a portion of them. The repertoire includes around 15,000 clones, about 90% of them detected once, and approximately 4.2% sits in the top ten. Sequences were obtained from peripheral blood. These receptors originate from a man between 60 and 75 years old with active COVID-19.

This chain connects TRBV11-2 to TRBJ2-5; 7 positions agree with TRBD1. The CDR3 is 14 amino acids. CDR1 is SGHAT and CDR2 is FQNNGV in the germline V gene. J lost 4 bases, V lost 4 bases, and 6 bases had no gene match. Here the CDR3 DNA reads TGTGCCAGCAGCTCCCTGACAGGGCTAGAGACCCAGTACTTC. Amino acid sequence: CASSSLTGLETQYF.

Only one count was recorded for this clone. The chain carries TRBV27 and TRBJ1-2; tentative D call: TRBD1 (5 bases). The CDR3 covers 16 residues. Trimming cost V 4 bases and J 4 bases, with 19 bases left between them. From germline, CDR1 is MNHEY and CDR2 SMNVEV (reference sequence). CDR3 amino acids: CASSYRRGTEVYGYTF. CDR3 DNA: TGTGCCAGCAGTTACAGACGCGGGACGGAGGTCTATGGCTACACCTTC.

The chain uses TRBV2 and TRBJ2-7; possible D gene TRBD2, 7 bases. This CDR3 is built from 15 residues. Trimming took off 1 base at V and 3 bases at J, with 13 bases between the two ends. In germline, CDR1 is SNHLY, CDR2 FYNNEI. The CDR3 DNA reads as TGTGCCAGCAGTGAAGGATGGAGGGGGGGCTACGAGCAGTACTTC. It is translated as CASSEGWRGGYEQYF.

CDR3 nucleotide sequence: TGTGCTTGGATTGGACAGGGGGCTGGTGGCTACACCTTC. As protein: CAWIGQGAGGYTF. The chain recombines TRBV12-5 with TRBJ1-2; 11 bases align to TRBD1. The CDR3 covers 13 residues. V lost 11 bases to trimming and J lost 7 bases; unmatched junction nucleotides: 9. The germline gives CDR1 LGHNT, CDR2 FRNRAP. Full variable domain (rest looked up from reference TRBV12-5 and TRBJ1-2): DARVTQTPRHKVTEMGQEVTMRCQPILGHNTVFWYRQTMMQGLELLAYFRNRAPLDDSGMPKDRFSAEMPDATLATLKIQPSEPRDSAVYFCAWIGQGAGGYTFGSGTRLTVV.

This clone has just one count. The chain has TRBV3-1 (or the pseudogene TRBV3-2) and TRBJ2-7; 12 positions agree with TRBD2. Germline V gene data show CDR1 as LGHDT and CDR2 as YNNKEL (reference sequence). V lost 2 bases, J lost 11 bases, and 7 bases stayed unmatched. This CDR3 is built from 14 residues. For the CDR3, the DNA is TGTGCCAGCAGCCAATCCCTAGCGGGGGGGCAGGAGTACTTC. This translates into CASSQSLAGGQEYF.

This chain joins TRBV5-1 and TRBJ2-7; 9 bases are shared with TRBD2. Germline CDR1 and CDR2: SGHRS and YFSETQ. The J segment lost 6 bases and the V segment lost 4 bases, leaving 8 bases of the junction unmatched. The CDR3 is 14 amino acids. The CDR3 loop reads CASSIQGSGSEQYF. The DNA of the CDR3 is TGCGCCAGCAGCATACAGGGTAGCGGGAGCGAGCAGTACTTC.

The chain recombines TRBV29-1 with TRBJ2-5; TRBD1 matches 9 bases. The CDR3 length is 14 residues. After removal of 7 bases from V and 5 bases from J, the junction contained 11 bases not matched to a gene. The germline CDR1 and CDR2 sequences are SQVTM and ANQGSEA. The CDR3 sequence is CSAHGQGTLETQYF. CDR3 sequence (DNA): TGCAGCGCCCATGGACAGGGGACGTTGGAGACCCAGTACTTC.

The chain joins TRBV25-1 to TRBJ1-5; tentatively, D is TRBD1 (6 bases). This CDR3 has 15 residues. V was trimmed by 5 bases and J by 4 bases, leaving 15 bases between them. Germline loops: CDR1 MGHDK, CDR2 SYGVNS. The CDR3 sequence: CASSQGPYPNQPQHF. As DNA, the CDR3 is TGTGCCAGCAGTCAGGGGCCCTACCCAAATCAGCCCCAGCATTTT. Drawing the rest from reference TRBV25-1 and TRBJ1-5, the complete variable domain is EADIYQTPRYLVIGTGKKITLECSQTMGHDKMYWYQQDPGMELHLIHYSYGVNSTEKGDLSSESTVSRIRTEHFPLTLESARPSHTSQYLCASSQGPYPNQPQHFGDGTRLSIL.

Of note for this clone: The DNA is omitted, as the CDR3 cannot be located on it reliably, and the CDR3 follows TCRdb's listing. The V and J genes are TRBV21-1 and TRBJ2-1; the D call in the table, TRBD2, was not verified against the DNA. TRBV21-1 is classified as a pseudogene. The CDR3 length equals 18 residues, ends included. CDR3: CAFASGTSGGWSVFEQFF.

This clone was counted once. The chain links TRBV5-1 to TRBJ1-6; 7 bases align to TRBD1. Germline V gene lookup returns CDR1 SGHRS and CDR2 YFSETQ. J was trimmed by 7 bases and V by 4 bases; bases with no gene match: 5. The CDR3 is made up of 14 amino acids. CDR3 protein: CASSQGQTNSPLHF. DNA of the CDR3: TGCGCCAGCAGCCAGGGACAGACGAATTCACCCCTCCACTTT.